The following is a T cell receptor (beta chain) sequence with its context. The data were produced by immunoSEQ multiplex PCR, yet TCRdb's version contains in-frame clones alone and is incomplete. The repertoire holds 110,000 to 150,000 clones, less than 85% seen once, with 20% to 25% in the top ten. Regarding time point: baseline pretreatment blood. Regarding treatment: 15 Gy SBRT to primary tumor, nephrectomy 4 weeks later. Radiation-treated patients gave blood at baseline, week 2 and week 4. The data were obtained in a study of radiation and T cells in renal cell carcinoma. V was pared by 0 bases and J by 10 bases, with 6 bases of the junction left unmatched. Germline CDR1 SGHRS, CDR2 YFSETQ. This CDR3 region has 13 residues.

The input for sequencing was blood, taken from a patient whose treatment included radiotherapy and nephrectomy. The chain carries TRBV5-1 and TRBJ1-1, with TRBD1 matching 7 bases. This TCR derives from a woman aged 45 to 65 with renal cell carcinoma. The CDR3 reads CASSLGQGVGAFF. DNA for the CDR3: TGCGCCAGCAGCTTGGGGCAGGGGGTGGGAGCTTTCTTT. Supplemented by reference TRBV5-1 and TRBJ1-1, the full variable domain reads KAGVTQTPRYLIKTRGQQVTLSCSPISGHRSVSWYQQTPGQGLQFLFEYFSETQRNKGNFPGRFSGRQFSNSRSEMNVSTLELGDSALYLCASSLGQGVGAFFGQGTRLTVV.